This entry concerns a single TCR beta chain. No antigen is known for it. Other DNA sequences of this sample code for an identical CDR3. Every contributor of samples was a Caucasian grown-up residing in Nashville, Tennessee. The CDR3 consists of 14 residues. Germline V gene lookup returns CDR1 KGHSH and CDR2 LQKENI. V was shortened by 2 bases and J by 4 bases, with 8 bases between the two germline ends. The data are from a study of shared clonotypes between healthy human individuals. Across the whole study: Ranging from 18 to 49 in age, donors were a couple of women and a few men. Study findings and constraints: Naive subsets generally had larger estimated richness than memory subsets.

Here immunoSEQ multiplex PCR was the method, and the copy in TCRdb shows in-frame clones only, minus some. The table lists millions of clones, roughly 95% of them singletons. Input material: naive CD4+ T cells sorted from blood. Subset reported: CD45RA+ positively selected. This TCR derives from a man between 18 and 29 years old in good health. The rearrangement uses TRBV18 and TRBJ1-4; D gene unclear. CDR3 sequence reads: CASSPGRVNEKLFF. Here the CDR3 DNA reads TGTGCCAGCTCACCAGGAAGGGTTAATGAAAAACTGTTTTTT.